This T cell receptor beta chain stems from a study of T cells expressing NK-cell markers. Broader study findings: Clones of NKG2C+ T cells that had expanded were of unclear HCMV specificity.

This CDR3 spans 12 amino acids. Germline CDR1 is DFQATT and CDR2 is SNEGSKA (reference sequence). Remarks on this clonotype: Its matching antigen is unknown.

With UMIs, 5'RACE template switching was used to make TCR beta cDNA. TCRdb re-called the 5' RACE reads; every CDR3 protein appears as one record, without DNA. The table lists roughly 180,000 distinct CDR3 sequences. The sample consisted of blood T cells: a sorted CD56 or NKG2C T cell subset, CD4+ or CD8+ T cells, or bulk PBMC T cells (not recorded which). This chain uses TRBV20-1 with TRBJ2-1. The clonotype originates from a woman aged 18 to 75 in good health. CDR3 protein: CSARGPTREQFF.